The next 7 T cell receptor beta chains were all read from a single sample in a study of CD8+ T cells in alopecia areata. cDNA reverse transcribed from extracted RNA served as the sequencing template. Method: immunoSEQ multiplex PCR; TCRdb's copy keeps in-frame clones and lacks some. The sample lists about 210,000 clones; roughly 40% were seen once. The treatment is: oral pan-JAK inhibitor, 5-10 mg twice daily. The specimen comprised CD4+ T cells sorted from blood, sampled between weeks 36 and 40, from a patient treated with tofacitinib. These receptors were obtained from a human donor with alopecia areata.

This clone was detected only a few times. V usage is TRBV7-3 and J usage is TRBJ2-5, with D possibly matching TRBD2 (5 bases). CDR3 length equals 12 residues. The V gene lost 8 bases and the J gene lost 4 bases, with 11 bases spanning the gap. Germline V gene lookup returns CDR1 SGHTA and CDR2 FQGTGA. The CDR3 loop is CASVSRGETQYF. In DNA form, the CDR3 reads TGTGCCAGCGTCTCACGGGGAGAGACCCAGTACTTC.

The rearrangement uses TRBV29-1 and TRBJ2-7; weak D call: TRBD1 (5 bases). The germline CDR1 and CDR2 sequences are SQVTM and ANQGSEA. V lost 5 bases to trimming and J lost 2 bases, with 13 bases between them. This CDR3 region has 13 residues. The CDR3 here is CSVWAGIPYEQYF. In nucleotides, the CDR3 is TGCAGCGTTTGGGCAGGGATCCCCTACGAGCAGTACTTC.

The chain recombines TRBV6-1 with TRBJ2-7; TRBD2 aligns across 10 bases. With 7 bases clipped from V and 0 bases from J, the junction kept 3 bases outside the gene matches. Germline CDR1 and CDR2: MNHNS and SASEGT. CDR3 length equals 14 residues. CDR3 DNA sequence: TGTGCCAGCATACGGACTAGCGGCTCCTACGAGCAGTACTTC. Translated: CASIRTSGSYEQYF.

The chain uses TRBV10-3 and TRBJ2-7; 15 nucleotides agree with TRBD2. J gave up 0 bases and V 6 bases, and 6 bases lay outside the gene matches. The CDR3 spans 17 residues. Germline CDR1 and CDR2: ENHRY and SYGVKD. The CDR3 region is CAISEGLAGGSSYEQYF. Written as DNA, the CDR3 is TGTGCCATCAGCGAGGGACTAGCGGGAGGATCCTCCTACGAGCAGTACTTC.

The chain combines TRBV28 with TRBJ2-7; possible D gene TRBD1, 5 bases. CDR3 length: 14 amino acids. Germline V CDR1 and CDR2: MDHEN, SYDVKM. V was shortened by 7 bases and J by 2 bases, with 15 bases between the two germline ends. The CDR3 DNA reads TGTGCCAGCATCCCCCAGGGCGGAACCTACGAGCAGTACTTC. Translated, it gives CASIPQGGTYEQYF.

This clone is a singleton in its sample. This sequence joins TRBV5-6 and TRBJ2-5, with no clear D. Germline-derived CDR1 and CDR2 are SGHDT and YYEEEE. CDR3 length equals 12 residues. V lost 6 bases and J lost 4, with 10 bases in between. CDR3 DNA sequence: TGTGCCAGCACCGAAGTTGGAGAGACCCAGTACTTC. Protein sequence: CASTEVGETQYF.

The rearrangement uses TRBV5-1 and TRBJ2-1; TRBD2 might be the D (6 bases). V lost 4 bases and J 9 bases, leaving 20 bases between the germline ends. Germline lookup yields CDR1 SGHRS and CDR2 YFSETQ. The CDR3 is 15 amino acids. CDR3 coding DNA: TGCGCCAGCAGCGGAGGTACGGGGGTAGGCAGTGAGCAGTTCTTC. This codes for CASSGGTGVGSEQFF.